This TCR beta chain came from a study of cytomegalovirus exposure and HLA in healthy donors. PCR employed 60 Vbeta and 13 Jbeta primers. Clones were sequenced by immunoSEQ multiplex PCR, and TCRdb holds only the in-frame ones, with some missing. Among about 300,000 clones, 75% to 90% were seen once, and the ten largest hold around 4.2%. Study-wide results and caveats: Being indistinguishable, some V segments were excluded, TRBV6-2 and TRBV6-3 among them.

From germline, CDR1 is SQVTM and CDR2 ANQGSEA. Trimming removed 6 bases from V and 3 bases from J; junction bases left unmatched: 13. CDR3 length: 15 amino acids. About this clone: Its specificity is not known.

This receptor was taken from a man between 40 and 49 years old in good health and CMV-seropositive. The V and J genes are TRBV29-1 and TRBJ1-2; 7 bases map to TRBD1. Sequenced: PBMCs. The DNA of the CDR3 is TGCAGCGTCCCCATTTGGGACAGCAGAGACTATGGCTACACCTTC. Translation gives CSVPIWDSRDYGYTF.